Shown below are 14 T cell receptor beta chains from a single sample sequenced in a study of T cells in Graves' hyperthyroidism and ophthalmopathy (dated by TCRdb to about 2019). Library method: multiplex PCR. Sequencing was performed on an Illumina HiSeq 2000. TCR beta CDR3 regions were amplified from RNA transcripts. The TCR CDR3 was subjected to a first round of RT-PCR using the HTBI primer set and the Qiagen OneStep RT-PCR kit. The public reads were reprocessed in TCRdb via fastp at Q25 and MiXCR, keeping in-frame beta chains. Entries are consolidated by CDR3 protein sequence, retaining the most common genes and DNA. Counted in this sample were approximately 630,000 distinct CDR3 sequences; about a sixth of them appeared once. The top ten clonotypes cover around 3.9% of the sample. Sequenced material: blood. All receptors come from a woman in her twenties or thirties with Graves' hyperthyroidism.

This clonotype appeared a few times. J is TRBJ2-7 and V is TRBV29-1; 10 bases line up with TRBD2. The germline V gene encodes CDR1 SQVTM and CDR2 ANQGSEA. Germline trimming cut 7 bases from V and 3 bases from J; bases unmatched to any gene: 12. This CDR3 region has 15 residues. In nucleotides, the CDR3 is TGCAGCGCGTGGGTAGCGGGAGGTCCCTACTACGAGCAGTACTTC. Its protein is CSAWVAGGPYYEQYF.

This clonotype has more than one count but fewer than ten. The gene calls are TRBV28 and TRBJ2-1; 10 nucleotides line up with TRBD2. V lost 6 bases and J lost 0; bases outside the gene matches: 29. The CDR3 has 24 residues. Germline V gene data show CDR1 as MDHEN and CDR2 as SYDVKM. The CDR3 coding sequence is TGTGCCAGCAGCGATTCCGGGGGGGGGGGAGAGGGGATAGCGGGAGGAGGCTCCTACAATGAGCAGTTCTTC. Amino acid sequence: CASSDSGGGGEGIAGGGSYNEQFF.

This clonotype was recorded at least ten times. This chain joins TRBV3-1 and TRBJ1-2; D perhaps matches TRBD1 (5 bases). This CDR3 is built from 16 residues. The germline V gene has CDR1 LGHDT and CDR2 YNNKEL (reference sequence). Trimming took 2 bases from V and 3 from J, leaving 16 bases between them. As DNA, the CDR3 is TGTGCCAGCAGCCAATCCCGGTTGGGGGTCGACTATGGCTACACCTTC. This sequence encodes CASSQSRLGVDYGYTF.

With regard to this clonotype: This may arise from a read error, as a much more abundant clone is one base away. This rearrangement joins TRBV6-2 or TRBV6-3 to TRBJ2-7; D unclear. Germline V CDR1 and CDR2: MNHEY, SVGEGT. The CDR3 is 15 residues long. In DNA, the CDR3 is TGTGCCGGCAGTTACTCGGTATTCCGTGGGTACGAGCAGTACTTC. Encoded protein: CAGSYSVFRGYEQYF.

CDR3 sequence: CSARGVLRTDTQYF. CDR3 DNA sequence: TGCAGCGCTCGGGGGGTCCTGCGCACAGATACGCAGTATTTT. J is TRBJ2-3 and V is TRBV29-1, with 7 bases fitting TRBD2. Losses at the gene ends were 7 bases for V and 1 base for J; bases not matched to a gene: 8. The CDR3 has 14 amino acids. Germline CDR1 is SQVTM and CDR2 is ANQGSEA.

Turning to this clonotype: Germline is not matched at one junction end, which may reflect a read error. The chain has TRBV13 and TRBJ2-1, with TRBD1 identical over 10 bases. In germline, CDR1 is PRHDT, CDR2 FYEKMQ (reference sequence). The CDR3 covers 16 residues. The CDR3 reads CASSPTRGTGDNEQFF. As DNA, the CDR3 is TGTGCCAGCAGCCCAACCCGCGGGACAGGGGACAATGAGCAGTTCTTT.

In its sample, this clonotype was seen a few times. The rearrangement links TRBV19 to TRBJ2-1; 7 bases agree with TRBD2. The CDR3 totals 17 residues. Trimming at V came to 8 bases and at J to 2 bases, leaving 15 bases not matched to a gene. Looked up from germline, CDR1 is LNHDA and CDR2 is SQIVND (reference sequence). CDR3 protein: CASRSVGGRGAYNEQFF. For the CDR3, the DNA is TGTGCCAGTCGATCTGTTGGCGGGAGAGGTGCCTACAATGAGCAGTTCTTC.

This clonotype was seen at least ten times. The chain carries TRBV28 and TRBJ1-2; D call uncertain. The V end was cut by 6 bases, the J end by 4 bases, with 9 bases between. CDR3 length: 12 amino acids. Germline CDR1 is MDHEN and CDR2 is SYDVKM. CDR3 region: CASRLGFYGYTF. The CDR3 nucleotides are TGTGCCAGCAGGTTGGGGTTCTATGGCTACACCTTC.

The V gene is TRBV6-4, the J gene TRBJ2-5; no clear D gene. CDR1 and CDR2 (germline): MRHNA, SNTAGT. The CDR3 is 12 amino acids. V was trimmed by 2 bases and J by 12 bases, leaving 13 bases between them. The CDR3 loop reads CASSDPTGAEYF. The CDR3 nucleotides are TGTGCCAGCAGTGACCCCACTGGAGCAGAGTACTTC.

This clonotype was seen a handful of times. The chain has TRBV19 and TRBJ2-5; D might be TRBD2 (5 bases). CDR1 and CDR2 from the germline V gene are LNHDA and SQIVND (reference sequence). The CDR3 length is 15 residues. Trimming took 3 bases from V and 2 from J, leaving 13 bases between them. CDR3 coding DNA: TGTGCCAGTAGTATCCTTGGGAGCGGACAAGAGACCCAGTACTTC. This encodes CASSILGSGQETQYF.

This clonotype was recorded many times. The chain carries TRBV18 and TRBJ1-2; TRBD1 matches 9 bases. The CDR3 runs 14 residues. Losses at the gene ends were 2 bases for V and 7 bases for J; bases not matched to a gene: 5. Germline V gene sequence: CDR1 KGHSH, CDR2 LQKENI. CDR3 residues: CASSPGQGKSGYTF. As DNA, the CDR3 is TGTGCCAGCTCACCAGGACAGGGGAAGAGTGGCTACACCTTC. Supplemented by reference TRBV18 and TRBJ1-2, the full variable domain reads NAGVMQNPRHLVRRRGQEARLRCSPMKGHSHVYWYRQLPEEGLKFMVYLQKENIIDESGMPKERFSAEFPKEGPSILRIQQVVRGDSAAYFCASSPGQGKSGYTFGSGTRLTVV.

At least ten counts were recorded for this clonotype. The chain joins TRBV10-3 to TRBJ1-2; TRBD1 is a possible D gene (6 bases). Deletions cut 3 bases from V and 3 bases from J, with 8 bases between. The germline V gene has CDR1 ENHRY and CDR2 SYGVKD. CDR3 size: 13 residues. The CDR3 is CAISEGQYYGYTF. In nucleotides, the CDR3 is TGTGCCATCAGTGAAGGACAGTACTATGGCTACACCTTC.

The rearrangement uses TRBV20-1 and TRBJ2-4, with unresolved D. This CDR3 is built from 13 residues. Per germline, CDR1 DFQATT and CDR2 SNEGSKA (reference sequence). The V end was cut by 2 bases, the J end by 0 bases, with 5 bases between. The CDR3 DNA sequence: TGCAGTGCTAGAAATCTAGCCAAAAACATTCAGTACTTC. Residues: CSARNLAKNIQYF.

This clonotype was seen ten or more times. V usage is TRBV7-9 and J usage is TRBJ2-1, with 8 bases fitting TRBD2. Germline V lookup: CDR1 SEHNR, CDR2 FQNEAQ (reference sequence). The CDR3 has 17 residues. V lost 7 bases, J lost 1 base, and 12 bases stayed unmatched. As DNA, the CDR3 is TGTGCCAGCAACCGCGGCGGGACTAGGAGTTCCTACAATGAGCAGTTCTTC. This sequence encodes CASNRGGTRSSYNEQFF.